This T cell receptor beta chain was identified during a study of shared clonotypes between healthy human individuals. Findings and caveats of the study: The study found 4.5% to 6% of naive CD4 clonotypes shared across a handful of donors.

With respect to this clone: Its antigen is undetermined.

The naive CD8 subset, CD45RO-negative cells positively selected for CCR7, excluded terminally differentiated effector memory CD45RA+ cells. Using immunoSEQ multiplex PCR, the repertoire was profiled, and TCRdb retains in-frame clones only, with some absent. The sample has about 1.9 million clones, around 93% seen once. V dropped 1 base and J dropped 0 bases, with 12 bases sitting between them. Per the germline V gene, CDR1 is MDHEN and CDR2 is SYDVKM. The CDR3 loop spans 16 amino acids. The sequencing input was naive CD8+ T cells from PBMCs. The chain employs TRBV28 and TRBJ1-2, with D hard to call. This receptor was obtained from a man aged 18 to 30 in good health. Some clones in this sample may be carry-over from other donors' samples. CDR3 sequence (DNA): TGTGCCAGCAGTTTATCTCGGCCGCCAACTAACTATGGCTACACCTTC. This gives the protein CASSLSRPPTNYGYTF.